Below, 16 T cell receptor beta chains from the same sample are listed, as sequenced in a study of cytomegalovirus exposure and HLA in healthy donors. Use of 60 Vbeta and 13 Jbeta primers characterized the PCR. The table came from immunoSEQ multiplex PCR; TCRdb's copy has only in-frame clones and leaves some out. The table records 100,000 to 150,000 clones, about 74% of them present only once. Input material: PBMCs. The source is a man aged 40-50 years in good health and CMV-seropositive.

The rearrangement uses TRBV9 and TRBJ2-2; 16 positions match TRBD2. CDR3 length: 21 amino acids. CDR1 is SGDLS and CDR2 is YYNGEE in the germline V gene. The V and J ends lost 4 bases and 0 bases, in that order; junction bases with no gene match: 12. CDR3 DNA: TGTGCCAGCAGCACACCCGGGACTAGCGGGAGGGGTCCGGCGAACACCGGGGAGCTGTTTTTT. Protein product: CASSTPGTSGRGPANTGELFF. Looking up the rest from reference TRBV9 and TRBJ2-2 gives the full variable domain: DSGVTQTPKHLITATGQRVTLRCSPRSGDLSVYWYQQSLDQGLQFLIQYYNGEERAKGNILERFSAQQFPDLHSELNLSSLELGDSALYFCASSTPGTSGRGPANTGELFFGEGSRLTVL.

As regards this clone: Germline and junction disagree at one end, which may indicate a read error. This chain connects TRBV7-9 to TRBJ2-5; a possible D gene is TRBD2 (6 bases). Per the germline V gene, CDR1 is SEHNR and CDR2 is FQNEAQ (reference sequence). The CDR3 totals 16 residues. CDR3 coding DNA: TGTGCCAGCAACTTATATCAACCGGGAGACCAAGAGACCCAGTACTTC. Amino acids: CASNLYQPGDQETQYF.

The chain combines TRBV5-1 with TRBJ2-5; D is possibly TRBD1 (5 bases). The J call may be incorrect, as the DNA end agrees better with TRBJ2-7. Germline values: CDR1 SGHRS, CDR2 YFSETQ. CDR3 length: 14 amino acids. CDR3 sequence reads: CASRRTTSSYEQYF. The CDR3 DNA follows: TGCGCCAGCAGAAGGACAACGAGCTCCTACGAGCAGTACTTC.

The chain links TRBV14 to TRBJ1-1; TRBD1 matches at 7 bases. Trimming removed 1 base from V and 7 bases from J; junction bases left unmatched: 0. CDR3 length equals 12 residues. Germline V gives CDR1 SGHDN, CDR2 FVKESK. CDR3 nucleotides: TGTGCCAGCAGCCAAGCAGGGGGTGAAGCTTTCTTT. Translated: CASSQAGGEAFF. Filled out from reference TRBV14 and TRBJ1-1, the complete variable domain reads EAGVTQFPSHSVIEKGQTVTLRCDPISGHDNLYWYRRVMGKEIKFLLHFVKESKQDESGMPNNRFLAERTGGTYSTLKVQPAELEDSGVYFCASSQAGGEAFFGQGTRLTVV.

The V call is TRBV28, the J call TRBJ1-2, with D hard to call. This CDR3 comprises 14 residues. CDR1 is MDHEN, CDR2 SYDVKM, per germline. The V end lost 6 bases, the J end lost 5 bases, and 16 bases lay between the germline ends. As DNA, the CDR3 is TGTGCCAGCAGCCGGATTACAGAGCTATATGGCTACACCTTC. Protein product: CASSRITELYGYTF.

The chain employs TRBV6-5 and TRBJ2-5; TRBD2 matches at 11 bases. The CDR3 contains 14 residues. J lost 6 bases, V lost 5 bases, and 5 bases had no gene match. Germline V lookup: CDR1 MNHEY, CDR2 SVGAGI. The CDR3 protein is CASSVSGGAKTQYF. The CDR3 DNA reads as TGTGCCAGCAGTGTTAGCGGGGGGGCTAAGACCCAGTACTTC.

V gene TRBV19 combines with J gene TRBJ2-2; 12 bases match TRBD2. V was pared by 3 bases and J by 1 base, with 9 bases of the junction left unmatched. Germline loops: CDR1 LNHDA, CDR2 SQIVND (reference sequence). This CDR3 is 19 amino acids long. CDR3 region: CASSILRLAGAGNTGELFF. The CDR3 DNA sequence: TGTGCCAGTAGTATTTTACGACTAGCGGGGGCCGGGAACACCGGGGAGCTGTTTTTT.

This clone was recorded a few times. This rearrangement joins TRBV2 to TRBJ2-3; a weak D match, TRBD2 (7 bases). The germline gives CDR1 SNHLY, CDR2 FYNNEI. The CDR3 runs to 15 residues. The V end lost 4 bases, the J end lost 4 bases, and 15 bases lay between the germline ends. In DNA form, the CDR3 reads TGTGCCAGCAGTGTTGAGAGAGGGGGGGCAGATACGCAGTATTTT. The encoded protein is CASSVERGGADTQYF. The whole variable domain, filled in from reference TRBV2 and TRBJ2-3, reads EPEVTQTPSHQVTQMGQEVILRCVPISNHLYFYWYRQILGQKVEFLVSFYNNEISEKSEIFDDQFSVERPDGSNFTLKIRSTKLEDSAMYFCASSVERGGADTQYFGPGTRLTVL.

This chain links TRBV4-2 with TRBJ2-5; D is possibly TRBD1 (6 bases). TRBJ2-7 matches the DNA end more closely, so the J call is doubtful. This CDR3 has 17 residues. Looked up from germline, CDR1 is LGHNA and CDR2 is YNFKEQ. The CDR3 loop is CASSQDIGQTMYYEQYF. The CDR3 DNA is TGTGCCAGCAGCCAAGATATAGGACAGACGATGTACTACGAGCAGTACTTC.

This clone was seen more than once but under ten times. The chain combines TRBV7-9 with TRBJ2-4; maybe TRBD1 (6 bases). The CDR3 sequence is 19 residues long. Germline values: CDR1 SEHNR, CDR2 FQNEAQ (reference sequence). Trimming stripped 2 bases from V and 2 bases from J, with 22 bases between. Written as DNA, the CDR3 is TGTGCCAGCAGCTTATTCGTTGATTTAGGGGGATCTCCCAAAAACATTCAGTACTTC. Amino acid sequence: CASSLFVDLGGSPKNIQYF.

The chain combines TRBV13 with TRBJ1-2; no definite D call. Germline CDR1 is PRHDT and CDR2 is FYEKMQ (reference sequence). V dropped 4 bases and J dropped 2 bases, with 17 bases sitting between them. The CDR3 is 16 amino acids. CDR3 amino acids: CASSSRDPGDNYGYTF. In DNA form, the CDR3 reads TGTGCCAGCAGCTCAAGAGACCCGGGAGACAACTATGGCTACACCTTC.

V usage is TRBV28 and J usage is TRBJ2-1; D not resolved. Germline V lookup: CDR1 MDHEN, CDR2 SYDVKM. V shed 6 bases and J shed 8 bases, with 14 bases lying between them. The CDR3 length is 13 residues. CDR3 DNA sequence: TGTGCCAGCAGCCTGTTCCAGGTATATGAGCAGTTCTTC. This encodes CASSLFQVYEQFF.

This clone was detected a few times. The rearrangement links TRBV6-4 to TRBJ2-1; 11 bases match TRBD2. Germline CDR1 is MRHNA and CDR2 is SNTAGT. J was trimmed by 8 bases and V by 6 bases; bases with no gene match: 6. The CDR3 spans 14 residues. CDR3 in amino acids: CASSRTSGSDEQFF. DNA of the CDR3: TGTGCCAGCAGCCGGACTAGCGGGTCCGATGAGCAGTTCTTC.

As DNA, the CDR3 is TGTGCCAGCAGCACGCCGACAGGGGGAAACACTGAAGCTTTCTTT. The encoded protein is CASSTPTGGNTEAFF. The chain uses TRBV7-8 and TRBJ1-1; 9 bases align to TRBD1. The CDR3 has 15 residues. V gave up 5 bases and J gave up 2 bases; unmatched junction bases: 6. The germline gives CDR1 SGHVS, CDR2 FQNEAQ.

The chain recombines TRBV19 with TRBJ1-5, with D unresolved. Germline V gene sequence: CDR1 LNHDA, CDR2 SQIVND (reference sequence). The CDR3 contains 14 residues. Trimming pared 10 bases from V and 6 bases from J, leaving 19 bases between. DNA for the CDR3: TGTGCCACCGGGGTCTTCCATAGGGTTCAGCCCCAGCATTTT. Its translation: CATGVFHRVQPQHF.

This sequence joins TRBV28 and TRBJ1-2; TRBD1 is a possible D gene (6 bases). V lost 11 bases, J lost 8 bases, and 21 bases lay in between. The germline CDR1 and CDR2 sequences are MDHEN and SYDVKM. This CDR3 comprises 13 residues. CDR3 sequence: CARRGGHPGGYTF. CDR3 in DNA: TGTGCCCGAAGGGGGGGACATCCGGGGGGCTACACCTTC.